This is a list of T cell receptor beta chains from one sample in a study of beta chain features in type 1 diabetes. Here immunoSEQ multiplex PCR was the method, and the copy in TCRdb shows in-frame clones only, minus some. The data contain around 600,000 clones, around 12% of them singletons. Sequenced sample: naive CD4+ T cells from blood. The receptors were gathered from a young man with type 1 diabetes. The conserved cysteine and the conserved F or W are not part of the CDR3 here. Each record gives: J gene, CDR3 length, V gene, D gene, CDR3 protein. D genes are given only for firm matches.

TRBJ1-1 | 12 | TRBV18 | TRBD1 | ATKGDSSNTEAF
TRBJ2-1 | 13 | TRBV19 | . | ASSIRGGAIHEQF
TRBJ2-5 | 13 | TRBV5-5 | . | ASSLLAGLQETQY
TRBJ2-5 | 12 | TRBV11-2 | . | ASSLEPARETQY
TRBJ2-5 | 14 | TRBV30 | . | AWSVRGVPITETQY
TRBJ2-7 | 10 | TRBV7-9 | . | ASSLAQDEQY
TRBJ2-3 | 13 | TRBV19 | . | ASSINGIGTDTQY
TRBJ2-5 | 12 | TRBV6-6 | TRBD2 | ASRGASGKETQY
TRBJ2-7 | 12 | TRBV29-1 | . | SVERERESGEQY
TRBJ2-3 | 9 | TRBV20-1 | . | SATHTDTQY
TRBJ1-2 | 11 | TRBV29-1 | . | SVERGVRYGYT
TRBJ1-6 | 13 | TRBV9 | . | ASSERSSYNSPLH
TRBJ2-1 | 13 | TRBV14 | TRBD1 | ASSQPGTAYNEQF
TRBJ1-5 | 13 | TRBV28 | . | ASSLWGPDNQPQH
TRBJ2-7 | 13 | TRBV4-3 | . | ASSQDRLGAYEQY
TRBJ2-1 | 13 | TRBV30 | . | AWSVLGTSYNEQF
TRBJ2-5 | 11 | TRBV7-9 | . | ASSLPTAETQY
TRBJ2-3 | 11 | TRBV7-3 | . | ASSRGDTDTQY
TRBJ2-7 | 12 | TRBV7-2 | . | ASSLGNRAYEQY
TRBJ2-7 | 10 | TRBV10-3 | TRBD2 | ASSGMSYEQY
TRBJ1-2 | 10 | TRBV7-9 | . | ASSRGTQGYT
TRBJ1-2 | 12 | TRBV5-1 | TRBD1 | ASSPGQGLKGYT
TRBJ1-2 | 12 | TRBV4-3 | . | ASSQEAGRYGYT
TRBJ2-3 | 14 | TRBV30 | TRBD2 | AWSVGGRTGTDTQY
TRBJ2-7 | 12 | TRBV7-2 | . | ASSPREGQWLQY
TRBJ2-3 | 13 | TRBV7-3 | TRBD1 | ASSPSGQGPDTQY
TRBJ1-4 | 12 | TRBV6-6 | . | ASSLKHRNEKLF
TRBJ1-6 | 12 | TRBV9 | TRBD1 | ASSAGTVSSPLH
TRBJ1-3 | 13 | TRBV5-6 | . | ASSPLVGTGNTIY